This T cell receptor beta chain emerged from a study of CD8 T cells in Susac syndrome (dated by TCRdb to about 2019). Notes on the research overall: Whether CD8+ T cell activation and differentiation in Susac syndrome was antigen driven was tested using repertoire sequencing. Clonality of the CD8+ T cell repertoire was compared between about a dozen healthy donors, around 14 Susac syndrome patients and 15 multiple sclerosis patients.

Comments on this clonotype: Which antigen it targets is not known. No base quality information exists; no much larger clone differs at one position.

High-throughput TCR beta sequencing profiled peripheral blood CD8+ and CD4+ T cells from healthy donors, Susac syndrome patients and multiple sclerosis patients. The multiple sclerosis controls were treatment-naive patients whose relapsing-remitting disease, either stable or active, fulfilled the revised McDonald criteria. Bulk CD8+ and CD4+ T cells were purified by magnetic negative isolation, while CD8+ TEMRA cells were enriched using FACS. Blood was collected in EDTA tubes and processed within 24 hours, with PBMCs isolated through density gradient centrifugation. PBMCs intended for TCR sequencing were cryopreserved in liquid nitrogen and thawed later in a water bath at 37 degrees C. Purity of sorted or isolated CD4+, CD8+ and CD8+ TEMRA cells was at least 90%. Per the germline V gene, KGHSH is the CDR1 and LQKENI is the CDR2. The CDR3 has 14 amino acids, counting the end cysteine and phenylalanine. Only CDR3 DNA remains: 42 bases, in frame from the first base. Trimming leaves V shorter by 5 bases and J shorter by 6 bases, with the junction holding 10 bases beyond the gene matches.

Paper-wide results and their limitations: The study acknowledged that relatively few individuals were included in the TCR sequencing and HLA analysis.

RNA was extracted using the RNeasy kit, and about 0.5 to 1 ug of the RNA was reverse transcribed with random hexamers. The immunoSEQ multiplex PCR assay, which covers 54 Vbeta and 13 Jbeta segments, was used to amplify TCR beta CDR3 regions. Bias from PCR amplification was corrected by using a synthetic template baseline for primer optimization and for computational correction. Per the original workflow: Reads were assigned to V, D and J genes according to IMGT and analyzed in immunoSEQ Analyzer, with only productive sequences retained. Clonality was computed as one minus Shannon entropy normalized by log2 of the number of productive unique sequences. For each patient and control, public and private clones were evaluated among the 100 most prevalent clones. Clones were defined as Susac-specific if absent from the healthy and MS cohorts, from approximately 1,100 published viral clones and from other ImmuneACCESS disease sequences. In TCRdb, the public reads were trimmed at Q25 with fastp and aligned with MiXCR, with productive beta chains retained. Each CDR3 protein gets just one entry, which takes the most common genes and DNA from the rows behind it. The V and J calls follow TCRdb's processing rather than the paper's. Recorded for this sample are under 550,000 distinct CDR3 sequences; about 85% of them occurred a single time. 0.09% to 0.15% of the sample comes from the top ten.

The specimen sequenced was CD8+ T cells from PBMCs. This clonotype was sampled from a human donor with multiple sclerosis. The rearranged segments are TRBV18 and TRBJ2-7; 7 bases in the middle match TRBD1. For the CDR3, the sequence is CASSTPSEGAEQYF. The sequence in DNA is TGTGCCAGCTCAACCCCATCTGAGGGGGCCGAGCAGTACTTC.